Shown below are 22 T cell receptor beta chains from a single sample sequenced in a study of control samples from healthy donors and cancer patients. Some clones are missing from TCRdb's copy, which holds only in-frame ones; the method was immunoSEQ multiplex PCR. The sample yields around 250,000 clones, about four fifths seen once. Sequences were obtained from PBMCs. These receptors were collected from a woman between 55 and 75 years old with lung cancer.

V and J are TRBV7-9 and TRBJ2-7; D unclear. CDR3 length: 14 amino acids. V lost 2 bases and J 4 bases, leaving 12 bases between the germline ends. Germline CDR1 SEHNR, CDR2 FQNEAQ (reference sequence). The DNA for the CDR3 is TGTGCCAGCAGCTTAAGTACTCGCCTGTACGAGCAGTACTTC. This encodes CASSLSTRLYEQYF.

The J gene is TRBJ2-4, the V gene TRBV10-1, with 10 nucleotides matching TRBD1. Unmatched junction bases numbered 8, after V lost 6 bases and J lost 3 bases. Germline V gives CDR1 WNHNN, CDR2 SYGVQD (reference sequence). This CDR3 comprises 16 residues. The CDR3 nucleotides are TGCGCCAGCAGGACCGACAGGGGGCAAGACAAAAACATTCAGTACTTC. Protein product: CASRTDRGQDKNIQYF.

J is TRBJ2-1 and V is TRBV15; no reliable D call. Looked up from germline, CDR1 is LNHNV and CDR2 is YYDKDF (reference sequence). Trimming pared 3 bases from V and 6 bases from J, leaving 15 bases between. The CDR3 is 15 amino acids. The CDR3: CATSSPDPKVNEQFF. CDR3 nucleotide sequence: TGTGCCACCAGCAGCCCTGACCCCAAGGTCAATGAGCAGTTCTTC.

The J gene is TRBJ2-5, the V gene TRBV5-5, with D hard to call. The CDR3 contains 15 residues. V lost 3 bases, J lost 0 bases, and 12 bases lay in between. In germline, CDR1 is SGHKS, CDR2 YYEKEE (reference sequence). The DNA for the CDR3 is TGTGCCAGCAGCTACCTTAGTAGGGACCAAGAGACCCAGTACTTC. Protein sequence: CASSYLSRDQETQYF.

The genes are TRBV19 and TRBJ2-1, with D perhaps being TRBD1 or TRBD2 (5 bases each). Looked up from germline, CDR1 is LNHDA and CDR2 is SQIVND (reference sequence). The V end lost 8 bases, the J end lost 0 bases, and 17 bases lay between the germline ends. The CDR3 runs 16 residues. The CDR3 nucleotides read TGTGCCAGTCCCCTCGGACGGGGACGCTCCTACAATGAGCAGTTCTTC. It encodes CASPLGRGRSYNEQFF.

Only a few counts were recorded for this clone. CDR3: CASRENGGYGYTF. CDR3 in DNA: TGTGCCAGCAGGGAAAATGGGGGCTATGGCTACACCTTC. The chain carries TRBV6-4 and TRBJ1-2, with D possibly TRBD1 on 5 matching bases. The V gene's germline CDR1 is MRHNA and CDR2 SNTAGT. The CDR3 is made up of 13 amino acids. V was trimmed by 6 bases and J by 4 bases, leaving 12 bases between them.

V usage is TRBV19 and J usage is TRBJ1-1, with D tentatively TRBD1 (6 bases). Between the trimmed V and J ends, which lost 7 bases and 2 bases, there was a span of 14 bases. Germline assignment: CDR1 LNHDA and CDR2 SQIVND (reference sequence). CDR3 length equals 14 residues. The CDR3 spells CASIHRGGNTEAFF. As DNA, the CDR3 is TGTGCCAGTATCCATCGGGGGGGCAACACTGAAGCTTTCTTT.

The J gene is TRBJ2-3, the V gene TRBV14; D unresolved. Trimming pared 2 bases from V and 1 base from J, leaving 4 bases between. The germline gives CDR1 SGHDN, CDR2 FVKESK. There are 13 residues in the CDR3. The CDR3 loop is CASSQIGTDTQYF. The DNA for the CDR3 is TGTGCCAGCAGCCAAATCGGCACAGATACGCAGTATTTT.

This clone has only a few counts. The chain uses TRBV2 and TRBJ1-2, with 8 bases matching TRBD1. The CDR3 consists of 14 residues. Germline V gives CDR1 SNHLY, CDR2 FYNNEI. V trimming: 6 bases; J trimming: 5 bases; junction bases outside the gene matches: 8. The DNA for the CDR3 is TGTGCCAGCAGCCGACAGGGGAAAGGGTATGGCTACACCTTC. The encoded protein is CASSRQGKGYGYTF.

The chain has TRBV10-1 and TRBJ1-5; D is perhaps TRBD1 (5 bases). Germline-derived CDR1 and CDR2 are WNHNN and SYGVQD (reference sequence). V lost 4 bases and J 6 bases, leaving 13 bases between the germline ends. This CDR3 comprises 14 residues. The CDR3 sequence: CASSAGTTGQPQHF. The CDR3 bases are TGCGCCAGCAGTGCCGGGACCACCGGTCAGCCCCAGCATTTT.

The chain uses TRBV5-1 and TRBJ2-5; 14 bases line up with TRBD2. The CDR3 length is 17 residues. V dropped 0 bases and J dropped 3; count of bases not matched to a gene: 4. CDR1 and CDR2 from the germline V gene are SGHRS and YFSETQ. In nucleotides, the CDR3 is TGCGCCAGCAGCTTGGCCTCGGGACTAGCGGGGGAAGAGACCCAGTACTTC. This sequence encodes CASSLASGLAGEETQYF.

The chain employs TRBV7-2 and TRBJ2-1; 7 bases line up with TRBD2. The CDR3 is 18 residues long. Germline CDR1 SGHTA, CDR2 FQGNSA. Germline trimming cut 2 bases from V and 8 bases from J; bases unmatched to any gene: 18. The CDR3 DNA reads TGTGCCAGCAGCTTACCCCGACTAGCCGGGAGATCATCAGATGAGCAGTTCTTC. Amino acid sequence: CASSLPRLAGRSSDEQFF.

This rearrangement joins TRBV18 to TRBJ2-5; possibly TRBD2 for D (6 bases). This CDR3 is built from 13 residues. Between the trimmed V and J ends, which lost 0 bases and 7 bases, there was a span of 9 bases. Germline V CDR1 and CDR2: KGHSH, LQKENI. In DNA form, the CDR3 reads TGTGCCAGCTCACCACCGACCGGGGGGACCCAGTACTTC. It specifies CASSPPTGGTQYF.

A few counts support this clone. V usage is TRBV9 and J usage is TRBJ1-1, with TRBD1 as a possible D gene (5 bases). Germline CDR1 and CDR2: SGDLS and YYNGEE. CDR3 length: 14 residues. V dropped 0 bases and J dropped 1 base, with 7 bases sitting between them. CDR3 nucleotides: TGTGCCAGCAGCGTAGACGGGGCGAACACTGAAGCTTTCTTT. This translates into CASSVDGANTEAFF. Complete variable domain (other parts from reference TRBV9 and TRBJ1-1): DSGVTQTPKHLITATGQRVTLRCSPRSGDLSVYWYQQSLDQGLQFLIQYYNGEERAKGNILERFSAQQFPDLHSELNLSSLELGDSALYFCASSVDGANTEAFFGQGTRLTVV.

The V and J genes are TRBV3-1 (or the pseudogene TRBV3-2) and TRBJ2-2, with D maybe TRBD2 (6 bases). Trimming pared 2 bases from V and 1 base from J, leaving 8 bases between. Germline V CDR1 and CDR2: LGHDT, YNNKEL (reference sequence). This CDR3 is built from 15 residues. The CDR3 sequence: CASSQRGLNTGELFF. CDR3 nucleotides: TGTGCCAGCAGCCAACGGGGGTTGAACACCGGGGAGCTGTTTTTT.

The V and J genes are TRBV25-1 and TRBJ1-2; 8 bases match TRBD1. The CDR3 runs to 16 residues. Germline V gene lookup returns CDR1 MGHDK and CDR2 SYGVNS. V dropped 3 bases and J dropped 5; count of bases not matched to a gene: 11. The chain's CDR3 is CASSDPTGGIWYGYTF. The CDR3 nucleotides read TGTGCCAGCAGTGACCCCACAGGGGGAATTTGGTATGGCTACACCTTC.

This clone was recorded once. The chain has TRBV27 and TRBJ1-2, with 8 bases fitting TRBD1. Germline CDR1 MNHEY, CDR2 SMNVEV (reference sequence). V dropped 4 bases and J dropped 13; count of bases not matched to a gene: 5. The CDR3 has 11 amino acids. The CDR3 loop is CASSSRGQSTF. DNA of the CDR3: TGTGCCAGCAGTTCCAGGGGGCAAAGCACCTTC.

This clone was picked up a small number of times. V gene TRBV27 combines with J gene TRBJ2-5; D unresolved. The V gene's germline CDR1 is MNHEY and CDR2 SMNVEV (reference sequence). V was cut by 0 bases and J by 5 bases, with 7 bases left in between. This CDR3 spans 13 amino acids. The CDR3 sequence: CASSLSGWETQYF. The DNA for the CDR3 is TGTGCCAGCAGTTTATCGGGGTGGGAGACCCAGTACTTC.

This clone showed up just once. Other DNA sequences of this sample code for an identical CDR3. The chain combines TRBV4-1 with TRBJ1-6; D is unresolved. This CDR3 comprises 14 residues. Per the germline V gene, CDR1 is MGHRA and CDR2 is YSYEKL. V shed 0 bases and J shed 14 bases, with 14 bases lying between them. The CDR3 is CASSQDRTGVALHF. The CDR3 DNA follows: TGCGCCAGCAGCCAAGATCGCACGGGCGTCGCCCTCCACTTT.

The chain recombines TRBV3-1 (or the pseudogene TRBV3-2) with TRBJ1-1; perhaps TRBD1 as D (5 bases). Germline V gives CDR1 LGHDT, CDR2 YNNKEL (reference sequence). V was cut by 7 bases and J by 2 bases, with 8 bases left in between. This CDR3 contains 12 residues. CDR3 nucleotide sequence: TGTGCCAGCACCCAGGGAAACACTGAAGCTTTCTTT. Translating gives CASTQGNTEAFF.

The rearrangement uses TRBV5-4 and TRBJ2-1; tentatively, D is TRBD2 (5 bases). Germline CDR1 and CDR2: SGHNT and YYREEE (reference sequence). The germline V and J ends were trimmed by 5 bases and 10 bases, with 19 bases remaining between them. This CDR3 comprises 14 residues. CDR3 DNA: TGTGCCAGCAGTGACTCGACTGGGCCGGGAGAGCAGTTCTTC. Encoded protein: CASSDSTGPGEQFF.

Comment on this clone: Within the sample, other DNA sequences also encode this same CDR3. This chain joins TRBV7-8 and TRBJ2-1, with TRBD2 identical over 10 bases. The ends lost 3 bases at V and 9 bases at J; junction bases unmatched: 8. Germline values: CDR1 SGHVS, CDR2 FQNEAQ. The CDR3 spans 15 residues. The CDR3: CASSLRAGGPAEQFF. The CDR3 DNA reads TGTGCCAGCAGCTTGCGAGCGGGAGGGCCGGCTGAGCAGTTCTTC.